These 23 T cell receptor beta chains share one sample of origin, sequenced in a study of CD8 T cells in Susac syndrome. Reverse transcription of about 0.5 to 1 ug RNA used random hexamers. Via MiXCR, TCRdb re-called the immunoSEQ multiplex PCR reads, giving one row per CDR3 protein. The data show about 120,000 distinct CDR3 sequences, roughly 95% seen once. The sequenced material came from CD4+ T cells from PBMCs. The source of these receptors is a human donor with Susac syndrome.

CDR3 in amino acids: CASRGQGLHTEAFF. In nucleotides, the CDR3 is TGTGCCAGCAGGGGACAGGGGCTCCACACTGAAGCTTTCTTT. The V call is TRBV12-3 or TRBV12-4, the J call TRBJ1-1; 10 bases map to TRBD1. V was pared by 6 bases and J by 3 bases, with 4 bases of the junction left unmatched. The CDR3 totals 14 residues.

V and J are TRBV30 and TRBJ2-1; 13 bases line up with TRBD2. The CDR3 spans 17 residues. The germline V gene encodes CDR1 GTSNPN and CDR2 SVGIG (reference sequence). The V and J ends lost 0 bases and 0 bases, in that order; junction bases with no gene match: 2. CDR3 sequence: CAWSVRTSGSSYNEQFF. Written as DNA, the CDR3 is TGTGCCTGGAGTGTTAGGACTAGCGGGAGCTCCTACAATGAGCAGTTCTTC.

The chain employs TRBV30 and TRBJ2-2; 11 bases match TRBD1. Germline V gene lookup returns CDR1 GTSNPN and CDR2 SVGIG (reference sequence). This CDR3 has 17 residues. Trimming at V came to 0 bases and at J to 7 bases, leaving 10 bases not matched to a gene. Here the CDR3 DNA reads TGTGCCTGGAGTGTACGGAGGGGGACAGGGGGTTTCGGGGAGCTGTTTTTT. Its protein is CAWSVRRGTGGFGELFF. Full variable domain (rest looked up from reference TRBV30 and TRBJ2-2): SQTIHQWPATLVQPVGSPLSLECTVEGTSNPNLYWYRQAAGRGLQLLFYSVGIGQISSEVPQNLSASRPQDRQFILSSKKLLLSDSGFYLCAWSVRRGTGGFGELFFGEGSRLTVL.

J is TRBJ2-7 and V is TRBV29-1, with 10 nucleotides matching TRBD1. The CDR3 runs to 14 residues. V gave up 8 bases and J gave up 6 bases; unmatched junction bases: 13. CDR1 and CDR2 from the germline V gene are SQVTM and ANQGSEA. The CDR3 region is CSTRQGAPGGEQYF. The DNA of the CDR3 is TGCAGCACTCGACAGGGGGCCCCCGGTGGCGAGCAGTACTTC.

The rearrangement joins TRBV20-1 to TRBJ2-3, with 9 bases identical to TRBD2. Unmatched junction bases numbered 14, after V lost 6 bases and J lost 4 bases. The CDR3 spans 16 residues. The germline gives CDR1 DFQATT, CDR2 SNEGSKA (reference sequence). CDR3 bases: TGCAGTGCCTGGGGCGGGACTAGCCTTGAAGCAGATACGCAGTATTTT. Translation: CSAWGGTSLEADTQYF.

The chain couples TRBV15 to TRBJ2-1, with D possibly being TRBD1 or TRBD2 (6 bases each). The CDR3 loop spans 14 amino acids. The germline CDR1 and CDR2 sequences are LNHNV and YYDKDF (reference sequence). Trimming left V 3 bases short and J 9 bases short, with 15 bases between. The CDR3 DNA reads as TGTGCCACCAGCAGTGGACTAAAGGGGGGTGAGCAGTTCTTC. Its protein is CATSSGLKGGEQFF.

The V call is TRBV20-1, the J call TRBJ2-1; 8 bases fit TRBD1. The CDR3 has 18 amino acids. The germline V gene encodes CDR1 DFQATT and CDR2 SNEGSKA (reference sequence). V was pared by 6 bases and J by 1 base, with 17 bases of the junction left unmatched. For the CDR3, the DNA is TGCAGTGCCAAGAATACAGGGGGTAGGAGTAATTCCTACAATGAGCAGTTCTTC. Protein: CSAKNTGGRSNSYNEQFF.

V and J are TRBV20-1 and TRBJ2-4; D not certain. Per the germline V gene, CDR1 is DFQATT and CDR2 is SNEGSKA (reference sequence). Trimming pared 3 bases from V and 2 bases from J, leaving 11 bases between. The CDR3 contains 14 residues. CDR3 in DNA: TGCAGTGCTAGTGACGGTTTTACCAAAAACATTCAGTACTTC. Its translation: CSASDGFTKNIQYF.

This chain connects TRBV25-1 to TRBJ2-1; TRBD2 matches at 12 bases. The CDR3 totals 14 residues. V shed 8 bases, J shed 6 bases, and the junction held 5 bases outside the gene matches. The germline gives CDR1 MGHDK, CDR2 SYGVNS. The CDR3 reads CASGASGRANEQFF. The CDR3 DNA reads as TGTGCCAGCGGGGCTAGCGGGAGGGCCAATGAGCAGTTCTTC.

V gene TRBV29-1 combines with J gene TRBJ1-5; TRBD1 matches 10 bases. V lost 4 bases and J lost 3; bases outside the gene matches: 6. Germline CDR1 SQVTM, CDR2 ANQGSEA. The CDR3 sequence is 15 residues long. This chain's CDR3 is CSVASGTGVNQPQHF. DNA of the CDR3: TGCAGCGTTGCCTCCGGGACAGGGGTCAATCAGCCCCAGCATTTT.

This sequence joins TRBV24-1 and TRBJ1-4; D not certain. Trimming cost V 3 bases and J 2 bases, with 6 bases left between them. CDR3 length: 14 residues. Germline V lookup: CDR1 KGHDR, CDR2 SFDVKD. DNA for the CDR3: TGTGCCACCAGTGATCCCAGGACTAATGAAAAACTGTTTTTT. This gives the protein CATSDPRTNEKLFF.

The chain uses TRBV19 and TRBJ2-1; 10 bases map to TRBD2. This CDR3 is built from 13 residues. J was trimmed by 7 bases and V by 6 bases; bases with no gene match: 3. Looked up from germline, CDR1 is LNHDA and CDR2 is SQIVND (reference sequence). The CDR3 sequence: CASRVLAGNEQFF. The CDR3 nucleotides are TGTGCCAGTAGAGTACTAGCGGGGAATGAGCAGTTCTTC.

The genes are TRBV10-3 and TRBJ2-7, with TRBD1 matching 9 bases. Losses at the gene ends were 5 bases for V and 6 bases for J; bases not matched to a gene: 8. Germline-derived CDR1 and CDR2 are ENHRY and SYGVKD. CDR3 size: 14 residues. CDR3 region: CAISQTGGSPEQYF. Here the CDR3 DNA reads TGTGCCATCAGTCAGACAGGGGGTAGCCCCGAGCAGTACTTC.

The V call is TRBV3-1, the J call TRBJ2-1; D gene uncertain. The germline V and J ends were trimmed by 4 bases and 0 bases, with 7 bases remaining between them. This CDR3 is built from 14 residues. Looked up from germline, CDR1 is LGHDT and CDR2 is YNNKEL (reference sequence). The CDR3 nucleotides read TGTGCCAGCAGCCCCCGCGGCTCCTACAATGAGCAGTTCTTC. Its protein is CASSPRGSYNEQFF.

This rearrangement joins TRBV3-1 to TRBJ2-2; D is possibly TRBD2 (6 bases). The CDR3 extends over 16 amino acids. Germline lookup yields CDR1 LGHDT and CDR2 YNNKEL (reference sequence). V gave up 2 bases and J gave up 0 bases, with 10 bases separating them. In nucleotides, the CDR3 is TGTGCCAGCAGCCAATCGGGACTCTCGAACACCGGGGAGCTGTTTTTT. This sequence encodes CASSQSGLSNTGELFF.

This chain joins TRBV11-1 and TRBJ2-2; D gene unclear. The CDR3 consists of 14 residues. In germline, CDR1 is SGHAT, CDR2 FQDESV (reference sequence). Trimming stripped 0 bases from V and 1 base from J, with 3 bases between. This CDR3 is CASSLAGNTGELFF. Here the CDR3 DNA reads TGTGCCAGCAGCTTAGCGGGGAACACCGGGGAGCTGTTTTTT.

This chain connects TRBV29-1 to TRBJ2-4, with D possibly TRBD2 on 5 matching bases. CDR3 length: 14 residues. V shed 6 bases and J shed 7 bases, with 19 bases lying between them. Germline-derived CDR1 and CDR2 are SQVTM and ANQGSEA. The DNA for the CDR3 is TGCAGCGTCGAGGACTGGCGAGACGGGAACATTCAGTACTTC. Amino acid sequence: CSVEDWRDGNIQYF.

The chain is built from TRBV30 and TRBJ1-1, with 8 positions matching TRBD1. This CDR3 comprises 14 residues. Germline-derived CDR1 and CDR2 are GTSNPN and SVGIG (reference sequence). V lost 8 bases to trimming and J lost 0 bases; unmatched junction nucleotides: 8. The CDR3 here is CAGSQGVLNTEAFF. In DNA form, the CDR3 reads TGTGCCGGGTCACAGGGGGTTTTGAACACTGAAGCTTTCTTT.

The rearrangement joins TRBV15 to TRBJ2-3, with 8 nucleotides matching TRBD1. The CDR3 loop spans 12 amino acids. Germline assignment: CDR1 LNHNV and CDR2 YYDKDF (reference sequence). Germline trimming cut 3 bases from V and 13 bases from J; bases unmatched to any gene: 6. The CDR3 DNA is TGTGCCACCAGCAGGGTACAGGGGGAGGAGTATTTT. Protein sequence: CATSRVQGEEYF.

This chain connects TRBV20-1 to TRBJ2-4, with D perhaps TRBD1 (6 bases). The CDR3 spans 16 residues. Germline CDR1 reads DFQATT; CDR2 reads SNEGSKA (reference sequence). V was pared by 0 bases and J by 1 base, with 13 bases between. The CDR3 here is CSARDPGRGAKNIQYF. In DNA form, the CDR3 reads TGCAGTGCTAGAGACCCTGGTAGGGGGGCCAAAAACATTCAGTACTTC.

The chain is built from TRBV11-2 and TRBJ2-5; no reliable D call. The CDR3 sequence is 12 residues long. V shed 5 bases and J shed 4 bases, with 8 bases lying between them. CDR1 and CDR2 (germline): SGHAT, FQNNGV. This CDR3 reads CASSPPRETQYF. Written as DNA, the CDR3 is TGTGCCAGCAGCCCGCCCCGAGAGACCCAGTACTTC.

The chain carries TRBV7-9 and TRBJ1-1; maybe TRBD1 (6 bases). Germline V gene lookup returns CDR1 SEHNR and CDR2 FQNEAQ (reference sequence). The V end lost 5 bases, the J end lost 7 bases, and 17 bases lay between the germline ends. The CDR3 has 14 amino acids. CDR3 residues: CASSLQGSGGEAFF. The CDR3 region has the DNA TGTGCCAGCAGCCTACAGGGTAGTGGGGGTGAAGCTTTCTTT.

The chain combines TRBV20-1 with TRBJ1-4, with TRBD1 matching over 8 bases. This CDR3 is 14 amino acids long. Germline V lookup: CDR1 DFQATT, CDR2 SNEGSKA (reference sequence). V trimming: 6 bases; J trimming: 3 bases; junction bases outside the gene matches: 6. CDR3 in DNA: TGCAGTGCCCTCGAGGGACAGGCTAATGAAAAACTGTTTTTT. Translation gives CSALEGQANEKLFF.